A single sample gave rise to the 6 T cell receptor beta chains below, sequenced in a study of T cells after yellow fever vaccination (dated by TCRdb to about 2019). Libraries were built with 5' RACE. Sequenced on an Illumina HiSeq 2500. TCRdb reprocessing: public reads trimmed at Q25 with fastp, clones called with MiXCR, in-frame beta chains kept. Rows are unified per CDR3 protein, each entry keeping the most common DNA and genes. This sample is represented by 300,000 to 400,000 distinct CDR3 sequences; roughly 7.5% of them were singletons. Together, the top ten hold 17% of the sample. Taken with the paper, the label for treatment or condition translates to: live attenuated yellow fever vaccine strain. Specimen: PBMCs, collected roughly 47 days after the first yellow fever vaccination. Source of these receptors: a man aged 18 to 35 who received the YFV17D yellow fever vaccine.

This clonotype came up a few times. The chain recombines TRBV5-8 with TRBJ2-5, with D possibly being TRBD1 (5 bases). Looked up from germline, CDR1 is SGHTS and CDR2 is YDEGEE. V shed 5 bases and J shed 1 base, with 12 bases lying between them. The CDR3 totals 14 residues. As DNA, the CDR3 is TGTGCCAGCAGTCTGAGGACACCCCAAGAGACCCAGTACTTC. Its protein product is CASSLRTPQETQYF.

This clonotype was found many times. The chain employs TRBV7-9 and TRBJ2-1; 7 nucleotides align to TRBD2. Per the germline V gene, CDR1 is SEHNR and CDR2 is FQNEAQ (reference sequence). This CDR3 is built from 14 residues. J was trimmed by 7 bases and V by 4 bases; bases with no gene match: 7. DNA for the CDR3: TGTGCCAGCAGCTCACAAAGACTAGCTAATGAGCAGTTCTTC. This gives the protein CASSSQRLANEQFF.

The chain employs TRBV11-3 and TRBJ2-5; D not resolved. The V end lost 5 bases, the J end lost 7 bases, and 17 bases lay between the germline ends. Germline V gene data show CDR1 as SGHNT and CDR2 as YENEEA. The CDR3 runs to 14 residues. CDR3 in DNA: TGTGCCAGCAGCAAAAGGGCTGGGTCGGGGACCCAGTACTTC. Translated, it gives CASSKRAGSGTQYF.

Of note for this clonotype: At one of its ends the junction is not consistent with the germline gene, which may arise from a read error. The CDR3 region is CASRPLQGRGELYF. CDR3 DNA sequence: TGTGCCAGCAGACCCTTGCAGGGGCGGGGGGAGCTGTATTTT. The rearrangement joins TRBV2 to TRBJ2-2; TRBD2 matches 8 bases. The germline V gene has CDR1 SNHLY and CDR2 FYNNEI. This CDR3 spans 14 amino acids.

This clonotype was seen repeatedly, ten times or more. This sequence joins TRBV11-2 and TRBJ2-3; D is unclear. Germline V gene sequence: CDR1 SGHAT, CDR2 FQNNGV. V lost 5 bases, J lost 5 bases, and 8 bases lay in between. The CDR3 sequence is 12 residues long. CDR3 in DNA: TGTGCCAGCAGCCCCATGGAAGATACGCAGTATTTT. This gives the protein CASSPMEDTQYF.

CDR3 sequence (DNA): TGTGCCAGCAGCTTAAGTGGGGCTGGGGGATATGAAAAACTGTTTTTT. Its protein is CASSLSGAGGYEKLFF. This chain joins TRBV7-2 and TRBJ1-4, with a weak D call TRBD1 (5 bases). CDR1 SGHTA and CDR2 FQGNSA come from the germline V gene. Between the trimmed V and J ends, which lost 2 bases and 6 bases, there was a span of 16 bases. The CDR3 extends over 16 amino acids.